This TCR beta chain was captured in a study of identical twins. Losses at the gene ends were 1 base for V and 9 bases for J; bases not matched to a gene: 2. The CDR3 totals 12 residues. Regarding the study as a whole: It was cross-sectional statistical analysis, not following the same donors, that the conclusions relied on. Clonotypes of the beta chain that were abundant in cord blood carried fewer insertions (memory repertoires showed none).

This clonotype has more than one count but fewer than ten. What it binds is not known. MiXCR was run by TCRdb on the 5' RACE reads, yielding one entry per CDR3 protein. The sample records about 690,000 distinct CDR3 sequences, around 6% being singletons. The origin of this receptor is a man in his late teens or twenties in good health. The chain recombines TRBV12-3 or TRBV12-4 with TRBJ1-1; 7 positions agree with TRBD1. Sequencing input: naive T cells sorted from blood. The CDR3 loop reads CASSLGQGKAFF. In DNA, the CDR3 is TGTGCCAGCAGTTTAGGACAGGGTAAAGCTTTCTTT.